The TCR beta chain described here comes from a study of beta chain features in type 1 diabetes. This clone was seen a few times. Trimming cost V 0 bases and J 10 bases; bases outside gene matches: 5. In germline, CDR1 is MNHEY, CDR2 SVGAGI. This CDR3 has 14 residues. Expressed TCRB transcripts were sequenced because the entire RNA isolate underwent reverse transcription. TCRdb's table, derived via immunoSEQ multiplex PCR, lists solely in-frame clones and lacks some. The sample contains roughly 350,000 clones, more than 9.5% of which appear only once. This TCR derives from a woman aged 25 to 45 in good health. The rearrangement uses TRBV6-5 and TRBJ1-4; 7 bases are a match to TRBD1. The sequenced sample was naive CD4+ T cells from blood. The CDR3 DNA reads TGTGCCAGCAGTTACTCGCGAACAGGGGTAAAACTGTTTTTT. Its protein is CASSYSRTGVKLFF.